This passage covers 17 T cell receptor beta chains from one sample sequenced in a study of T cell responses to AZD1222 COVID-19 vaccine. Only in-frame clones appear in the TCRdb table, and some are missing; sequencing was by immunoSEQ multiplex PCR. In the table there are under 130,000 clones, around 90% of which are singletons. The material sequenced was peripheral blood, taken on day 0 of AZD1222 vaccination. Receptors were obtained from an adult in good health.

The gene calls are TRBV15 and TRBJ1-2; a possible D gene is TRBD1 (6 bases). The CDR3 totals 13 residues. The germline gives CDR1 LNHNV, CDR2 YYDKDF (reference sequence). V was cut by 9 bases and J by 0 bases, with 11 bases left in between. As DNA, the CDR3 is TGTGCCACTCGGGGGGACACTAACTATGGCTACACCTTC. Translating gives CATRGDTNYGYTF.

The chain combines TRBV10-3 with TRBJ1-1; D gene uncertain. The CDR3 runs 12 residues. Between the trimmed V and J ends, which lost 10 bases and 10 bases, there was a span of 19 bases. CDR1 is ENHRY and CDR2 is SYGVKD in the germline V gene. The chain's CDR3 is CATQTTPAGAFF. In nucleotides, the CDR3 is TGTGCCACACAAACAACCCCTGCGGGAGCTTTCTTT.

The V call is TRBV28, the J call TRBJ1-2; 7 bases are a match to TRBD1. The V gene end was trimmed by 6 bases and the J gene end by 0 bases; junction bases not matched to a gene: 4. The CDR3 runs 14 residues. The germline CDR1 and CDR2 sequences are MDHEN and SYDVKM. The chain's CDR3 is CASRRGGPNYGYTF. CDR3 bases: TGTGCCAGCAGACGAGGGGGCCCTAACTATGGCTACACCTTC.

J is TRBJ2-1 and V is TRBV15; unclear D gene. This CDR3 has 12 amino acids. CDR1 and CDR2 from the germline V gene are LNHNV and YYDKDF (reference sequence). V lost 0 bases, J lost 7 bases, and 4 bases lay in between. This CDR3 is CATSRDWNEQFF. CDR3 bases: TGTGCCACCAGCAGAGATTGGAATGAGCAGTTCTTC.

The chain combines TRBV7-9 with TRBJ2-1; 12 nucleotides match TRBD2. The CDR3 extends over 14 amino acids. V lost 0 bases to trimming and J lost 15 bases; unmatched junction nucleotides: 6. The germline gives CDR1 SEHNR, CDR2 FQNEAQ (reference sequence). CDR3 sequence (DNA): TGTGCCAGCAGCTTAGCTCTCCTAGCGGGAGGGCTGTTCTTC. Translation gives CASSLALLAGGLFF.

The chain is built from TRBV10-3 and TRBJ1-2, with TRBD1 matching 10 bases. The trim removed 4 bases at V and 6 bases at J, leaving 2 bases unmatched. The CDR3 runs 13 residues. Germline V gene sequence: CDR1 ENHRY, CDR2 SYGVKD. The CDR3 nucleotides are TGTGCCATCAGTGTGGACAGGGGGAATGGCTACACCTTC. It yields the protein CAISVDRGNGYTF.

The chain recombines TRBV11-3 with TRBJ1-1; weak D call: TRBD1 (6 bases). Trimming cost V 3 bases and J 3 bases, with 17 bases left between them. In germline, CDR1 is SGHNT, CDR2 YENEEA. The CDR3 extends over 16 amino acids. The CDR3 loop reads CASSFWQGQRDTEAFF. The CDR3 nucleotides read TGTGCCAGCAGCTTTTGGCAGGGGCAGAGGGACACTGAAGCTTTCTTT.

The CDR3 coding sequence is TGTGCCAGCAGCTTACAGGGAGGGATAAATCAGCCCCAGCATTTT. It encodes CASSLQGGINQPQHF. The chain couples TRBV7-3 to TRBJ1-5; a possible D gene is TRBD1 (5 bases). Per germline, CDR1 SGHTA and CDR2 FQGTGA. The CDR3 is made up of 15 amino acids. V shed 2 bases and J shed 4 bases, with 12 bases lying between them.

This chain connects TRBV11-3 to TRBJ1-3, with D unresolved. Between the trimmed V and J ends, which lost 1 base and 0 bases, there was a span of 4 bases. This CDR3 contains 14 residues. Germline V gene data show CDR1 as SGHNT and CDR2 as YENEEA. The CDR3 is CASSLGSSGNTIYF. Here the CDR3 DNA reads TGTGCCAGCAGCTTAGGCAGCTCTGGAAACACCATATATTTT.

The rearrangement links TRBV9 to TRBJ2-3, with 10 bases matching TRBD2. Per germline, CDR1 SGDLS and CDR2 YYNGEE. J gave up 0 bases and V 4 bases, and 2 bases lay outside the gene matches. The CDR3 is 15 amino acids. The CDR3, as DNA: TGTGCCAGCAGCACTAGCGGGGACAGCACAGATACGCAGTATTTT. Translation gives CASSTSGDSTDTQYF.

The chain carries TRBV28 and TRBJ2-7; D gene ambiguous. Trimming took off 2 bases at V and 0 bases at J, with 8 bases between the two ends. This CDR3 contains 14 residues. The V gene's germline CDR1 is MDHEN and CDR2 SYDVKM. CDR3 amino acids: CASSLQSGSYEQYF. The CDR3, as DNA: TGTGCCAGCAGTTTACAGTCTGGCTCCTACGAGCAGTACTTC.

This clone was picked up one time. The J gene is TRBJ1-1, the V gene TRBV6-5; 9 bases line up with TRBD1. Trimming removed 2 bases from V and 13 bases from J; junction bases left unmatched: 8. CDR3 length: 13 amino acids. Per germline, CDR1 MNHEY and CDR2 SVGAGI. CDR3 DNA: TGTGCCAGCAGTTACACGGGACAGGGTCACGTTTTCTTT. It codes for CASSYTGQGHVFF.

This chain connects TRBV7-8 to TRBJ2-2; 10 bases agree with TRBD1. The V gene's germline CDR1 is SGHVS and CDR2 FQNEAQ. J gave up 6 bases and V 8 bases, and 6 bases lay outside the gene matches. This CDR3 contains 14 residues. Here the CDR3 reads CASGTGTGAGELFF. As DNA, the CDR3 is TGTGCCAGCGGTACCGGGACAGGGGCCGGGGAGCTGTTTTTT.

The gene calls are TRBV18 and TRBJ1-5; 10 nucleotides line up with TRBD1. CDR1 and CDR2 (germline): KGHSH, LQKENI. The CDR3 has 17 residues. V dropped 5 bases and J dropped 3; count of bases not matched to a gene: 10. The CDR3 DNA is TGTGCCAGCTCAACGACAGGGGGCCTGGAGTACAATCAGCCCCAGCATTTT. Translating gives CASSTTGGLEYNQPQHF.

The chain is built from TRBV7-2 and TRBJ1-1; D is possibly TRBD1 (6 bases). This CDR3 comprises 14 residues. The V end was cut by 3 bases, the J end by 3 bases, with 11 bases between. CDR1 and CDR2 (germline): SGHTA, FQGNSA. The chain's CDR3 is CASSLQGRDTEAFF. The CDR3 coding sequence is TGTGCCAGCAGCTTGCAGGGGCGGGACACTGAAGCTTTCTTT.

Regarding this clone: This specimen includes other DNA sequences encoding the same CDR3. The chain joins TRBV7-2 to TRBJ2-3; D gene uncertain. CDR3 length equals 13 residues. Trimming cost V 1 base and J 3 bases, with 5 bases left between them. From germline, CDR1 is SGHTA and CDR2 FQGNSA. This CDR3 is CASSLVGTDTQYF. The DNA of the CDR3 is TGTGCCAGCAGCTTAGTAGGGACAGATACGCAGTATTTT.

The rearrangement uses TRBV27 and TRBJ2-1, with 10 bases fitting TRBD2. This CDR3 contains 16 residues. The ends lost 2 bases at V and 4 bases at J; junction bases unmatched: 5. The germline V gene has CDR1 MNHEY and CDR2 SMNVEV (reference sequence). This CDR3 is CASSLALGLAYNEQFF. CDR3 in DNA: TGTGCCAGCAGTTTAGCCCTGGGACTAGCGTACAATGAGCAGTTCTTC.